This entry features one T cell receptor (beta chain) sequence. The germline V and J ends were trimmed by 9 bases and 1 base, with 18 bases remaining between them. Looked up from germline, CDR1 is MNHEY and CDR2 is SMNVEV (reference sequence). The CDR3 totals 15 residues. The entry originates in a study of blood T cell repertoires in COVID-19. Study background: Some COVID-19 samples were acute and others convalescent; all came from the United States, Italy and Spain. In each case, the material was cDNA or gDNA derived from T cells, B-cell-depleted T cells, or PBMCs.

Libraries were prepared by immunoSEQ multiplex PCR; TCRdb keeps only in-frame clonotypes and omits some of them. The data show hundreds of thousands of clones, with 80% to 90% seen just once and about 4.1% held by the top ten. The rearrangement links TRBV27 to TRBJ2-5, with D possibly being TRBD1 (6 bases). Sequencing used PBMCs or T cells enriched from blood (not recorded which). This sequence originates from a woman aged 35 to 49 with acute COVID-19. The CDR3 loop reads CARGYDRRAQETQYF. Here the CDR3 DNA reads TGTGCCAGGGGGTATGACAGGCGGGCCCAAGAGACCCAGTACTTC.